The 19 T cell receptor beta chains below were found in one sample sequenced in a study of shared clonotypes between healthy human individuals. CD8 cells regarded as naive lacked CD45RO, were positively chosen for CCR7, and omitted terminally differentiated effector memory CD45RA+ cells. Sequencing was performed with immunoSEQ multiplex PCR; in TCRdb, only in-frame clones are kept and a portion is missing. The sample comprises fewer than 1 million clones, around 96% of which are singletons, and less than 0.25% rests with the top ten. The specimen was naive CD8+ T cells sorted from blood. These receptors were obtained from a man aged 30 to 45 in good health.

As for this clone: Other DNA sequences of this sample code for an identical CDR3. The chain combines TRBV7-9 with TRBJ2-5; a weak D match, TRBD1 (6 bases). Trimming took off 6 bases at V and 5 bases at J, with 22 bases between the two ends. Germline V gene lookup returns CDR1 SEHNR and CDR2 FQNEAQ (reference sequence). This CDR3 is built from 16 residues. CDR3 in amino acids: CASSYLGATGGETQYF. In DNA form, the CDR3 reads TGTGCCAGCAGTTACTTGGGGGCTACGGGTGGGGAGACCCAGTACTTC.

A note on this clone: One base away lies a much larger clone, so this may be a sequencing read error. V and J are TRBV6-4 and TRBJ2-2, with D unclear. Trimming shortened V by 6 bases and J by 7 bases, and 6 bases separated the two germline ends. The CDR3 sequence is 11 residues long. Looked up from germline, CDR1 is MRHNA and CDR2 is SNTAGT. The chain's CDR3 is CASSSGGELFF. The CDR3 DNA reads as TGTGCCAGCAGCTCGGGCGGGGAGCTGTTTTTT.

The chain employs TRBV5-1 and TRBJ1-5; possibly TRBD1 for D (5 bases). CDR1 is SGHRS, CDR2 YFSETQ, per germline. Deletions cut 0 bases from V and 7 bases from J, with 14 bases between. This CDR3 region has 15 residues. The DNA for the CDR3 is TGCGCCAGCAGCTTGGGAGGGGCCCGCGGACAGCCCCAGCATTTT. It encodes CASSLGGARGQPQHF.

The CDR3 loop is CASSNLDWGENQPQHF. Here the CDR3 DNA reads TGTGCCAGCAGCAACCTAGATTGGGGCGAAAATCAGCCCCAGCATTTT. The rearrangement uses TRBV6-6 and TRBJ1-5, with a tentative D call TRBD1 (5 bases). Trimming pared 6 bases from V and 4 bases from J, leaving 19 bases between. Germline CDR1 MNHNY, CDR2 SVGAGI (reference sequence). The CDR3 consists of 16 residues.

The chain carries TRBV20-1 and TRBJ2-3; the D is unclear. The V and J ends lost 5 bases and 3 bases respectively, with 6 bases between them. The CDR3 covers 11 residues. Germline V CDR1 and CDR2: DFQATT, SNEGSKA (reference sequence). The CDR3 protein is CSARRTDTQYF. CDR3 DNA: TGCAGTGCTCGAAGGACAGATACGCAGTATTTT.

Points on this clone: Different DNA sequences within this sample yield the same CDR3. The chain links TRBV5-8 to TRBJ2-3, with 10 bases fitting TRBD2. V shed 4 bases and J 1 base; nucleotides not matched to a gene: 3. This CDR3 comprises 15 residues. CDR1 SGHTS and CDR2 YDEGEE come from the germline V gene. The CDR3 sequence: CASSPGTSGTDTQYF. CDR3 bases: TGTGCCAGCAGCCCGGGGACTAGCGGCACAGATACGCAGTATTTT. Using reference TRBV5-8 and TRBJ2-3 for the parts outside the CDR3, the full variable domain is EAGVTQSPTHLIKTRGQQATLRCSPISGHTSVYWYQQALGLGLQFLLWYDEGEERNRGNFPPRFSGRQFPNYSSELNVNALELEDSALYLCASSPGTSGTDTQYFGPGTRLTVL.

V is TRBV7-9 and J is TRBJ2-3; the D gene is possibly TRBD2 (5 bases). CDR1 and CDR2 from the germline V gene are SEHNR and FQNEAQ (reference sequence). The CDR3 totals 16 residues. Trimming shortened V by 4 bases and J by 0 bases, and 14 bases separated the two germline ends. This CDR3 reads CASSSNAGGSTDTQYF. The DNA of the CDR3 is TGTGCCAGCAGCTCCAACGCGGGCGGAAGCACAGATACGCAGTATTTT.

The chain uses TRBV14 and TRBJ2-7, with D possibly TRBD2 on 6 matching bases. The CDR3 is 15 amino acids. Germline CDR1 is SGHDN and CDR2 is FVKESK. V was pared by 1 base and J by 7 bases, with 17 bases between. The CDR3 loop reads CASSQGLAPYREQYF. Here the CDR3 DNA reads TGTGCCAGCAGCCAAGGGCTAGCGCCATATCGAGAGCAGTACTTC.

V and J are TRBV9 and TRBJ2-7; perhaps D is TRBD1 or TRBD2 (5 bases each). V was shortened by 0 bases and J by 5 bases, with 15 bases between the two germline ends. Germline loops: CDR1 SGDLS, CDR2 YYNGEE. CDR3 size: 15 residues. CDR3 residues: CASSVGGGHSDEQYF. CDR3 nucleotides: TGTGCCAGCAGCGTAGGGGGCGGGCATTCTGACGAGCAGTACTTC.

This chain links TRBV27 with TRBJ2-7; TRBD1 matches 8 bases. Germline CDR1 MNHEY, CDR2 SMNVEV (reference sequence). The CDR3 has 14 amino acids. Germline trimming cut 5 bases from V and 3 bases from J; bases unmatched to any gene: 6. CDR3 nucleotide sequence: TGTGCCAGCAGTATGACCGGACAGGGCTACGAGCAGTACTTC. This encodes CASSMTGQGYEQYF.

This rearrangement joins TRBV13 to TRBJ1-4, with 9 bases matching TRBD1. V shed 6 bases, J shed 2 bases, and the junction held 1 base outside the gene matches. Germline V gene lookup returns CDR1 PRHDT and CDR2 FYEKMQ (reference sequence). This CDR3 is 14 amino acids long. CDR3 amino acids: CASRGQGTNEKLFF. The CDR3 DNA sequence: TGTGCCAGCAGAGGACAGGGGACTAATGAAAAACTGTTTTTT.

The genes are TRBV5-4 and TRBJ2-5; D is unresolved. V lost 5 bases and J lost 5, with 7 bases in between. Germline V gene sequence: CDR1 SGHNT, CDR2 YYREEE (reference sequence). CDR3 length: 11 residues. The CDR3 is CASSYLETQYF. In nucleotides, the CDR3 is TGTGCCAGCAGTTATCTTGAGACCCAGTACTTC.

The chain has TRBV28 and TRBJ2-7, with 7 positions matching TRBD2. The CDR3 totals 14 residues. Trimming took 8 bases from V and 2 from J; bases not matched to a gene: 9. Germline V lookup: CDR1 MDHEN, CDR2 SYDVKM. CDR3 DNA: TGTGCCAGCGCTCCTCCGGGGGGACCCTACGAGCAGTACTTC. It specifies CASAPPGGPYEQYF. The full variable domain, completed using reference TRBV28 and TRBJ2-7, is DVKVTQSSRYLVKRTGEKVFLECVQDMDHENMFWYRQDPGLGLRLIYFSYDVKMKEKGDIPEGYSVSREKKERFSLILESASTNQTSMYLCASAPPGGPYEQYFGPGTRLTVT.

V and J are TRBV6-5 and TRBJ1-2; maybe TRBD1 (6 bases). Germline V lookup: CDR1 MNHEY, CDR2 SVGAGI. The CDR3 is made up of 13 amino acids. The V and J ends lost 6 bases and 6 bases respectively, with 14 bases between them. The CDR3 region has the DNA TGTGCCAGCAGGTTAACAGGGCTGGATGGCTACACCTTC. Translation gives CASRLTGLDGYTF.

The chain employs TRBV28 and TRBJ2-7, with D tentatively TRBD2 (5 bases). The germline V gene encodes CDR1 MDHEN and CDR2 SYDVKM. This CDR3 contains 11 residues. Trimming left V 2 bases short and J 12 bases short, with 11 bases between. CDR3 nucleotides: TGTGCCAGCAGTTTAGGTGAGGGTTTGTACTTC. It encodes CASSLGEGLYF.

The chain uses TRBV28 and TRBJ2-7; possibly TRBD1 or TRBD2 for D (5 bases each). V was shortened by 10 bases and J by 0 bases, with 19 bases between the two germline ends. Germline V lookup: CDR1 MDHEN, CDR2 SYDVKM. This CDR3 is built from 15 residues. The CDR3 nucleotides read TGTGCCACCAGGACACGGGGTAGGGACTCCTACGAGCAGTACTTC. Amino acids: CATRTRGRDSYEQYF.

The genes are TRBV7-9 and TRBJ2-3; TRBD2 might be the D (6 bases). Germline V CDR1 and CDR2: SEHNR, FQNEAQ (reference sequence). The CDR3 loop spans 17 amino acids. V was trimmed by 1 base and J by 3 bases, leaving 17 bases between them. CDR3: CASSLEPLGRGTDTQYF. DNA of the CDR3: TGTGCCAGCAGCTTAGAGCCACTCGGGAGAGGGACAGATACGCAGTATTTT.

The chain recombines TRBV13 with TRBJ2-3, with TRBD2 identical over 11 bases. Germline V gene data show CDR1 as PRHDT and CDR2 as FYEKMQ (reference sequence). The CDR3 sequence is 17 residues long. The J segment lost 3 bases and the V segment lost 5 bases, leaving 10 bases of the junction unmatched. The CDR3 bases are TGTGCCAGCAGCCGGATGACTAGCGGGAAGTTTACAGATACGCAGTATTTT. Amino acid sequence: CASSRMTSGKFTDTQYF.

The DNA for the CDR3 is TGTGCCAGCAGCCAAGCCAGTAGCAATCAGCCCCAGCATTTT. Amino acids: CASSQASSNQPQHF. This chain links TRBV4-2 with TRBJ1-5, with D uncertain. Between the trimmed V and J ends, which lost 1 base and 0 bases, there was a span of 4 bases. The germline gives CDR1 LGHNA, CDR2 YNFKEQ. The CDR3 has 14 residues.